This T cell receptor beta chain was captured in a study of EBV T-cell therapy then PD-1 blockade in nasopharyngeal carcinoma. Sequenced by immunoSEQ multiplex PCR; TCRdb stores in-frame clones only, minus some. This sample carries about 17,000 clones, roughly 84% of them seen once, and the ten largest clones take under 30%. With regard to this clone: The antigen remains undetermined.

The treatment denotes: AdE1-LMPpoly-expanded autologous EBV-specific T-cell therapy followed by anti-PD-1 nivolumab. This CDR3 contains 17 residues. In germline, CDR1 is MNHEY, CDR2 SMNVEV (reference sequence). V was clipped by 7 bases and J by 4 bases; unmatched bases: 15. Source: CD8+ T cells from blood, taken at day 0 from a patient whose treatment included autologous EBV-specific T cells and nivolumab. This chain connects TRBV27 to TRBJ2-3; 9 bases are a match to TRBD1. The TCR originated in a man aged 40-49 years with nasopharyngeal carcinoma. The CDR3 spells CASTPGTGFLLSDTQYF. The DNA of the CDR3 is TGTGCCAGCACTCCCGGGACAGGGTTCCTTCTTTCAGATACGCAGTATTTT.